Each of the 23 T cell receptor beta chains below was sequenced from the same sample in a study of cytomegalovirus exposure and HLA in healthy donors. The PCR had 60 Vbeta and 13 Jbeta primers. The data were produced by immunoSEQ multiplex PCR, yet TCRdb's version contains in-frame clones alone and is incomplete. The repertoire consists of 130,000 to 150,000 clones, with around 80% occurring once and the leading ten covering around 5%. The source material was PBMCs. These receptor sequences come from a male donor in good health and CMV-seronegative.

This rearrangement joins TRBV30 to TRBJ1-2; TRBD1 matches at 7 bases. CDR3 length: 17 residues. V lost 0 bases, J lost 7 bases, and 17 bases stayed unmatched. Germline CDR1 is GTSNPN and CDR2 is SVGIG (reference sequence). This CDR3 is CAWSVRTPRGGGLGYTF. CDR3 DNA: TGTGCCTGGAGTGTACGAACACCCCGCGGAGGGGGCCTTGGCTACACCTTC.

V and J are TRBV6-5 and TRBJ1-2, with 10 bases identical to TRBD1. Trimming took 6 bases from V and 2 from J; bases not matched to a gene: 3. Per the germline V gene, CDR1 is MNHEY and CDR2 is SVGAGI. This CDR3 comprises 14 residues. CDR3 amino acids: CASRVDRGNYGYTF. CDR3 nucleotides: TGTGCCAGCAGGGTGGACAGGGGGAACTATGGCTACACCTTC.

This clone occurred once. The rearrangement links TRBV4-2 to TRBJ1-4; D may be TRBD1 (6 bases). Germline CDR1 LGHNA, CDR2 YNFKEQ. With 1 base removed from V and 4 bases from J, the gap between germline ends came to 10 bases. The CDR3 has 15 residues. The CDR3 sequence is CASSQGSGDNEKLFF. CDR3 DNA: TGTGCCAGCAGCCAAGGGTCAGGGGATAATGAAAAACTGTTTTTT.

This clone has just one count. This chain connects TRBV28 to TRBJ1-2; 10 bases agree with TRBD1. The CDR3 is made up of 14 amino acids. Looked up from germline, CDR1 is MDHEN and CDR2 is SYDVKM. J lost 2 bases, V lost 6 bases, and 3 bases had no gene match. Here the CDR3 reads CASSQGQGNYGYTF. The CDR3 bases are TGTGCCAGCAGCCAGGGACAGGGGAACTATGGCTACACCTTC.

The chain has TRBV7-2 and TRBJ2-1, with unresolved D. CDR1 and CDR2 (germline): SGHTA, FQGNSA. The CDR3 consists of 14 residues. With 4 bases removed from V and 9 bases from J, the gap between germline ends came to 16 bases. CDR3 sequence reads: CASSSQPSWAEQFF. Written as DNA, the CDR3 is TGTGCCAGCAGCTCCCAACCAAGCTGGGCTGAGCAGTTCTTC.

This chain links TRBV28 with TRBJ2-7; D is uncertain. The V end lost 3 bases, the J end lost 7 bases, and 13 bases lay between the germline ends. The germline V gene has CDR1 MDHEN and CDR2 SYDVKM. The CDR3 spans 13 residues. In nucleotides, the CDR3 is TGTGCCAGCAGTTTCCCCCCCATGGAGGAGCAGTACTTC. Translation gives CASSFPPMEEQYF.

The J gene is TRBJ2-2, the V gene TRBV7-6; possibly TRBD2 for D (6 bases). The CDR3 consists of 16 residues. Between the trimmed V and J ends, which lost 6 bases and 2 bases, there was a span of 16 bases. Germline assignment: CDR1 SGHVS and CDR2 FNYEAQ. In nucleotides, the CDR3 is TGTGCCAGCAGTCAGATTCGGGGGACCAACACCGGGGAGCTGTTTTTT. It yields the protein CASSQIRGTNTGELFF.

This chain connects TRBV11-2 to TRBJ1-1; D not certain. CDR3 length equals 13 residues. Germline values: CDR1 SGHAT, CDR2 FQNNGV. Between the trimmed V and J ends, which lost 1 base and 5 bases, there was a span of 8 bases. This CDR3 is CASSLGAGTEAFF. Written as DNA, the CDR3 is TGTGCCAGCAGCTTAGGGGCGGGAACTGAAGCTTTCTTT.

CDR3 in DNA: TGTGCCAGCAGCTTAGATTCGTCCGGAGAGACCCAGTACTTC. It yields the protein CASSLDSSGETQYF. The chain employs TRBV7-2 and TRBJ2-5; D gene ambiguous. The CDR3 loop spans 14 amino acids. Germline loops: CDR1 SGHTA, CDR2 FQGNSA. Trimming removed 1 base at V and 4 bases at J, with 10 bases between.

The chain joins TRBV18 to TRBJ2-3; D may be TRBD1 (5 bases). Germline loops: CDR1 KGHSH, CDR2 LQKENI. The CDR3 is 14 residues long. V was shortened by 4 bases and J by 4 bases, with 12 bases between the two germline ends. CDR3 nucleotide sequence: TGTGCCAGCTCACTCAGACAGTCGGCAGATACGCAGTATTTT. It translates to CASSLRQSADTQYF.

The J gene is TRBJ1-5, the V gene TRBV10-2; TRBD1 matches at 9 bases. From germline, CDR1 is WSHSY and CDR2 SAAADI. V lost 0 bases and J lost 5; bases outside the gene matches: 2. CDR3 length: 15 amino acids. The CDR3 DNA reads TGCGCCAGCAGTGAGTCGGGGGACAGGGATCAGCCCCAGCATTTT. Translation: CASSESGDRDQPQHF.

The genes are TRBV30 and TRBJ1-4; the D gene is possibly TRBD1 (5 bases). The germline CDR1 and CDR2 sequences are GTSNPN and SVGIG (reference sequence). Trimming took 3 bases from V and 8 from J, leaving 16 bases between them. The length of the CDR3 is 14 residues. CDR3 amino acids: CAWSSKGLGEKLFF. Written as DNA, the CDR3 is TGTGCCTGGAGCAGCAAGGGGTTAGGCGAAAAACTGTTTTTT.

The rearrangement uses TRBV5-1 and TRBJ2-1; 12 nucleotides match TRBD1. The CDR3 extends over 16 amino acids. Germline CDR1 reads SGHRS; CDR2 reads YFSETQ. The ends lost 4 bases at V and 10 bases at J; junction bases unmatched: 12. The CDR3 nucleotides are TGCGCCAGCAGCCAGCAGCCGGGACAGGGGGCAGGGGAGCAGTTCTTC. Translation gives CASSQQPGQGAGEQFF.

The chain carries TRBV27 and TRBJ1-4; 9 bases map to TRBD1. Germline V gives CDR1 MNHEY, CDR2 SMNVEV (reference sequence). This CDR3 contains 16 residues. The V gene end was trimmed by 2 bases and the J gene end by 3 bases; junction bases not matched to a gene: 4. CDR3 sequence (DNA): TGTGCCAGCAGTTTACGGGGGACAGGGTCTAATGAAAAACTGTTTTTT. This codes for CASSLRGTGSNEKLFF.

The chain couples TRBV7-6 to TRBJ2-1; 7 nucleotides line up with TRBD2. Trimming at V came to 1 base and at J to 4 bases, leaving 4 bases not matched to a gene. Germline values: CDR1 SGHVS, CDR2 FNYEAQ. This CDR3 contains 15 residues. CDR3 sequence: CASSLGGGGYNEQFF. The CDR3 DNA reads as TGTGCCAGCAGCTTAGGCGGGGGTGGGTACAATGAGCAGTTCTTC.

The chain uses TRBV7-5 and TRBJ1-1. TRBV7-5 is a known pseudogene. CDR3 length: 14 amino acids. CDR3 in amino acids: CARSSPERDKEAFF. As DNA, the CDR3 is TGTGCCAGAAGCTCCCCCGAGAGGGATAAGGAAGCTTTCTTT.

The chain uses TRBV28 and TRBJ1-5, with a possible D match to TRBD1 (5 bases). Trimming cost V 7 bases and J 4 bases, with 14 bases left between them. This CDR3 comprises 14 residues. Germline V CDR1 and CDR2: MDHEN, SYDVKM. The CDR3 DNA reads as TGTGCCAGCACCTTATCCAGGGCTAATCAGCCCCAGCATTTT. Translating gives CASTLSRANQPQHF.

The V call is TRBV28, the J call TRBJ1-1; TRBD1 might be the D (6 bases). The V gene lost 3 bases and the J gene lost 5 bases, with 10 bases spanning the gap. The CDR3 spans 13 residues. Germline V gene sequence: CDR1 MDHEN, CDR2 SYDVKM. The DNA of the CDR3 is TGTGCCAGCAGTTTTAGTCAGGGGACTGAAGCTTTCTTT. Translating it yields CASSFSQGTEAFF.

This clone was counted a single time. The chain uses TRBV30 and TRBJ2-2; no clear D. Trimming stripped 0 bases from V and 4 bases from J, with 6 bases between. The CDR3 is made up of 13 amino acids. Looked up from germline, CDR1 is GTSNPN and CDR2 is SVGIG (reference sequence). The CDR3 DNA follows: TGTGCCTGGAGTGTTTGGAGCACCGGGGAGCTGTTTTTT. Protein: CAWSVWSTGELFF.

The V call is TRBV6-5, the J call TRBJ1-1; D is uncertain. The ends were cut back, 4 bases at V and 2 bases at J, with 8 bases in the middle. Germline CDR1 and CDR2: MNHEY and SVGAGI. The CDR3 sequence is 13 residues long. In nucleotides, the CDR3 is TGTGCCAGCAGTTTTAACAGCAACACTGAAGCTTTCTTT. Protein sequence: CASSFNSNTEAFF.

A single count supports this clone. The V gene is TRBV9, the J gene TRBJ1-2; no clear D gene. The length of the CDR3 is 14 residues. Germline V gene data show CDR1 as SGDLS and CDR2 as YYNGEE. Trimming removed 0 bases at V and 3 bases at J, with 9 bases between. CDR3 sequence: CASSVAPGDYGYTF. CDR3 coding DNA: TGTGCCAGCAGCGTAGCACCCGGGGACTATGGCTACACCTTC.

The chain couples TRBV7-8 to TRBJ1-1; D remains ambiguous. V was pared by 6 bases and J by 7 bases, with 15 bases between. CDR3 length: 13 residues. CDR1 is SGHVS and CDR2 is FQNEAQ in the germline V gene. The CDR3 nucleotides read TGTGCCAGCAGAGCCCCCCTTGGAGGTGAAGCTTTCTTT. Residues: CASRAPLGGEAFF.

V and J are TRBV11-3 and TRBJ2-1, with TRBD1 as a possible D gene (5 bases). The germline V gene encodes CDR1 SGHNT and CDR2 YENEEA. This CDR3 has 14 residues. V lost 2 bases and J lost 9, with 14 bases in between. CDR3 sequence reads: CASSLFQGRGEQFF. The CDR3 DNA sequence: TGTGCCAGCAGCTTATTCCAGGGTAGGGGTGAGCAGTTCTTC.